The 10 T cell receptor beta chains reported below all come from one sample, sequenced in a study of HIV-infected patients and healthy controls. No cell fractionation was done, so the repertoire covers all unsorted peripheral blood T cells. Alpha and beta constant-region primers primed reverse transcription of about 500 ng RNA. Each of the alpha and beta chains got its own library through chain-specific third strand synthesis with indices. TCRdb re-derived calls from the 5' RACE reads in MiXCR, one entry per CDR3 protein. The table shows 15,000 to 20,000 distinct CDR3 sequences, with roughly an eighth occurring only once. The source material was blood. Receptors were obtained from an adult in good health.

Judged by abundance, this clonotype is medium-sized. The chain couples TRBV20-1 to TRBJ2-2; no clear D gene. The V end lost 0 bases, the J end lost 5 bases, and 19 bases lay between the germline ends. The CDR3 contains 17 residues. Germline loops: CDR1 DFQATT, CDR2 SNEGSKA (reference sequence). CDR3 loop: CSARDPRAPILTGELFF. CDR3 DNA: TGCAGTGCTAGAGATCCAAGGGCCCCGATTTTGACCGGGGAGCTGTTTTTT.

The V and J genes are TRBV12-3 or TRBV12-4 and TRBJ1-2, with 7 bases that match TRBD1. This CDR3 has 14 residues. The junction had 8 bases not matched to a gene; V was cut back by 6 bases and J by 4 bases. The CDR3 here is CASSYRGGGYGYTF. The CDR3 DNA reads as TGTGCCAGCAGCTACAGGGGAGGAGGCTATGGCTACACCTTC.

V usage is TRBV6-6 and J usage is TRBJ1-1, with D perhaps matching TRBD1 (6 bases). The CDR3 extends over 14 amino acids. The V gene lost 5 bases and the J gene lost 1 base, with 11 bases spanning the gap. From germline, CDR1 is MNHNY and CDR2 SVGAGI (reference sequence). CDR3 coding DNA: TGTGCCAGCAGTGCTACACAGGGGAACACTGAAGCTTTCTTT. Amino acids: CASSATQGNTEAFF.

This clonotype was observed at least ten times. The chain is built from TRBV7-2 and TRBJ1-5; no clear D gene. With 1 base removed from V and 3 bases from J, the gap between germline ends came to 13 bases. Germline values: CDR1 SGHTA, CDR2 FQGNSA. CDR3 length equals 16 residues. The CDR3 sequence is CASSLDMGRSNQPQHF. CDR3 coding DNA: TGTGCCAGCAGCTTAGATATGGGGAGATCCAATCAGCCCCAGCATTTT.

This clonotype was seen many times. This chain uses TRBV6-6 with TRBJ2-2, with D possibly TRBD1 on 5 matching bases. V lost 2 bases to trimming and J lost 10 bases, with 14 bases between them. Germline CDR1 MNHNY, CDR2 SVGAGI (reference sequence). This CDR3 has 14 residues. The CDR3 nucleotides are TGTGCCAGCAGTTACACAGGCGCACTCCAGGAGCTGTTTTTT. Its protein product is CASSYTGALQELFF.

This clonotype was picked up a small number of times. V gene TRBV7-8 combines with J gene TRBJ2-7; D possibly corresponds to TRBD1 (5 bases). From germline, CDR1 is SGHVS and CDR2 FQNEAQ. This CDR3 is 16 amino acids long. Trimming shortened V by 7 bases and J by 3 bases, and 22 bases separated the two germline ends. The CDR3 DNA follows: TGTGCCAGCAACGCCAACGAAGTACAGGTGATCTACGAGCAGTACTTC. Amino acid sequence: CASNANEVQVIYEQYF.

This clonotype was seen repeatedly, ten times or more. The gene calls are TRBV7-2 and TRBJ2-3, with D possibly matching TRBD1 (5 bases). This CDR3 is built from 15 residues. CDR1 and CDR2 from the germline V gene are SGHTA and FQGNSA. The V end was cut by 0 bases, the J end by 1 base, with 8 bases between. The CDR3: CASSLAGRGTDTQYF. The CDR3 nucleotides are TGTGCCAGCAGCTTAGCAGGCAGGGGCACAGATACGCAGTATTTT.

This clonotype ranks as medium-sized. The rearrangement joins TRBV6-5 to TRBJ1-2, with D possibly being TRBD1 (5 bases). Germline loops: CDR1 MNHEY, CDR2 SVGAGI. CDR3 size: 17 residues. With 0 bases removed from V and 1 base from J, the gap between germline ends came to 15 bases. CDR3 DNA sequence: TGTGCCAGCAGTTACTCGATAGCTGGGGGGAATAACTATGGCTACACCTTC. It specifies CASSYSIAGGNNYGYTF.

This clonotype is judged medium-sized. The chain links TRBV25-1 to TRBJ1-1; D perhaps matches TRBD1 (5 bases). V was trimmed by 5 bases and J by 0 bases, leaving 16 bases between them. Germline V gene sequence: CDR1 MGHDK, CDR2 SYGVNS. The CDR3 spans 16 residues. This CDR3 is CASSNSWGTMNTEAFF. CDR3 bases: TGTGCCAGCAGTAATAGTTGGGGGACTATGAACACTGAAGCTTTCTTT.

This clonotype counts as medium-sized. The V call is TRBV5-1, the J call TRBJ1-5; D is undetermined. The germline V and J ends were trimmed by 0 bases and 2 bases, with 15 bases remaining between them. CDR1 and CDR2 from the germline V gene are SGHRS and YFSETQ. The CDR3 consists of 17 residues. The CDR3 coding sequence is TGCGCCAGCAGCTTGGGATGGACCCCCCGGGGCAATCAGCCCCAGCATTTT. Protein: CASSLGWTPRGNQPQHF.